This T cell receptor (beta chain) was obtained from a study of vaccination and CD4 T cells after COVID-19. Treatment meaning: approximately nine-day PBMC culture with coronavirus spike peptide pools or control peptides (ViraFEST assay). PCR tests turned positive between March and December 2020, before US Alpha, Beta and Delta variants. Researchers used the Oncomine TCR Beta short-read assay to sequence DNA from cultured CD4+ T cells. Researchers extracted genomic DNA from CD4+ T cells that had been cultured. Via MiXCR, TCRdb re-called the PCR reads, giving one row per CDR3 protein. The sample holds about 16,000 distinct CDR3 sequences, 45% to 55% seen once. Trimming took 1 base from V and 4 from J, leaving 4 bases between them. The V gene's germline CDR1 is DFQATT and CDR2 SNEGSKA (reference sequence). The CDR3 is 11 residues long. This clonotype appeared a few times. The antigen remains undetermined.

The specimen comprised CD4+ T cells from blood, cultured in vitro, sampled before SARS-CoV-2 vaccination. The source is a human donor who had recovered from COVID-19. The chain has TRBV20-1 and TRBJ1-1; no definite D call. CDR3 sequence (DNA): TGCAGTGCTAGAGCTCTCACTGAAGCTTTCTTT. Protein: CSARALTEAFF.